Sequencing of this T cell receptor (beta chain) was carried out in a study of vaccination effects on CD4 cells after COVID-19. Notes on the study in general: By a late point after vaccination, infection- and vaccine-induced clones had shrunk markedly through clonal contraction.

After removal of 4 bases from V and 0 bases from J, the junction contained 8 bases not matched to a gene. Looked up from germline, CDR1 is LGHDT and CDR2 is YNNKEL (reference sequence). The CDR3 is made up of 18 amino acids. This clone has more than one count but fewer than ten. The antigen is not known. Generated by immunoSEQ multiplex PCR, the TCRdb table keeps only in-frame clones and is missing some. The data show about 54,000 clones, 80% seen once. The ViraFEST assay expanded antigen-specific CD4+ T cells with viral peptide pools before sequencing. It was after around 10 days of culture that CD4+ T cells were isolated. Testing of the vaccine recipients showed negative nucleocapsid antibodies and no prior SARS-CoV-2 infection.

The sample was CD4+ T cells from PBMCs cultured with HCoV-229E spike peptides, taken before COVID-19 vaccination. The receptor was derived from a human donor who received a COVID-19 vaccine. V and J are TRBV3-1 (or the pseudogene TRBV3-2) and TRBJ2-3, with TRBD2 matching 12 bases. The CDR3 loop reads CASSPRTGLAGSTDTQYF. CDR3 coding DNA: TGTGCCAGCAGCCCGCGTACCGGACTAGCGGGGAGCACAGATACGCAGTATTTT.